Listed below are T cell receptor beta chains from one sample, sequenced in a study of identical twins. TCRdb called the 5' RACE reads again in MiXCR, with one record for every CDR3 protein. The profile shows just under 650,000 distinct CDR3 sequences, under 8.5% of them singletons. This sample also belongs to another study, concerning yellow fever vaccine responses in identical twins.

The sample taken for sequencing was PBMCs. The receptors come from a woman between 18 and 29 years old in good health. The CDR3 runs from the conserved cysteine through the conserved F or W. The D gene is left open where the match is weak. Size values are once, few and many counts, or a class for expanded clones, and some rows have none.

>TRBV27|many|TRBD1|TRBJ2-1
TGTGCCAGCAGACCCCCGACAGGGTCCTACAATGAGCAGTTCTTC
CASRPPTGSYNEQFF
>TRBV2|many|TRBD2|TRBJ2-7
TGTGCCAGCAGTGATCCCGGGACTAGCGGGAGGGCCGCTGGAGAGCAGTACTTC
CASSDPGTSGRAAGEQYF
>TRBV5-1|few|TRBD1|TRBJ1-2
TGCGCCAGCAGCTTGTCGAGGGACAGAGTTAACTATGGCTACACCTTC
CASSLSRDRVNYGYTF
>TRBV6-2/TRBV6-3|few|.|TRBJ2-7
TGTGCCAGCAGTTACTCGCCAAGCGGGTTCTCCTACGAGCAGTACTTC
CASSYSPSGFSYEQYF
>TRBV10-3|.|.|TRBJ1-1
TGTGCCAGCTCCCGGGCGCACACTGAAGCTTTCTTT
CASSRAHTEAFF
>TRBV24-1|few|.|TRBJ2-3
TGTGCCACCAGTGCCCCACTACAGGGCCGCACAGATACGCAGTATTTT
CATSAPLQGRTDTQYF
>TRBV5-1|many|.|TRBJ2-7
TGCGCCAGCAGCTTGGACAGGGCTCTCTACGAGCAGTACTTC
CASSLDRALYEQYF
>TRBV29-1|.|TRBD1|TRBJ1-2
TGCAGCGGCGGACAGGGGGAAGGCTATGGCTACACCTTC
CSGGQGEGYGYTF
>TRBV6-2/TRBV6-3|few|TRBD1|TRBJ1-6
TGTGCCAGCAGTTACCGGACAGGGGTGGGTTCACCCCTCCACTTT
CASSYRTGVGSPLHF
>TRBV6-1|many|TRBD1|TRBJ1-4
TGTGCCAGCAGCCAACCGACAGGGGGCCCGACGGGTGAAAAACTGTTTTTT
CASSQPTGGPTGEKLFF
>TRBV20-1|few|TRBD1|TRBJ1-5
TGCAGTGCTAGAGGATGGGACAGGGATAGCAATCAGCCCCAGCATTTT
CSARGWDRDSNQPQHF
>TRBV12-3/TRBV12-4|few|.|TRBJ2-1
TGTGCCAGCAGTGACGGAGGGCCGGGGAATGAGCAGTTCTTC
CASSDGGPGNEQFF
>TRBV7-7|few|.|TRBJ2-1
TGTGCCAGCAGCTTAGAGGCAGGTCGTGCGGAGCAGTTCTTC
CASSLEAGRAEQFF
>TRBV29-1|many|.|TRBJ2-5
TGCAGCGTTGTCTGGTCCCTCCTTCGAGAGACCCAGTACTTC
CSVVWSLLRETQYF
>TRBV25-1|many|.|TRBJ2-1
TGTGCCAGCAGTGCAGAGAAGCTGCAGTTCTTC
CASSAEKLQFF
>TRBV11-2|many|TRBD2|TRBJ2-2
TGTGCCAGCAGCCCTCGGACTAGCGGGGGGGTGGACACCGGGGAGCTGTTTTTT
CASSPRTSGGVDTGELFF
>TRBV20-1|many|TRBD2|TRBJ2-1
TGCAGTGCTAGCCCTAGCGGGCCGAATGAGCAGTTCTTC
CSASPSGPNEQFF
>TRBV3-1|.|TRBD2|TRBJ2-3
TGTGCCAGCAGCCAAGGTAGCGGGGGGACGTCAGATACGCAGTATTTT
CASSQGSGGTSDTQYF
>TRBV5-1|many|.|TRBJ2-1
TGCGCCAGCAGCTTGGTCAGGGGATACTACAATGAGCAGTTCTTC
CASSLVRGYYNEQFF
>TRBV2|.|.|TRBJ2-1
TGTGCCAGCCCCCGGCTTGAAGGACTTAGGGGAAGTGAGCAGTTCTTC
CASPRLEGLRGSEQFF
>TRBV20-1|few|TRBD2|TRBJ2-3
TGCTGTGCTAGAGATGTAGCGGGCCTAAGCACAGATACGCAGTATTTT
CCARDVAGLSTDTQYF
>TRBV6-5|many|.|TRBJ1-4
TGTGCCAGCAGTTACAGAAATGAAAAACTGTTTTTT
CASSYRNEKLFF
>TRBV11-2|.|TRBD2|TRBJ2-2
TGTGCCAGCAGCCCGACCGGGCTAGCGGGGTTTCAGGTGACCGGGGAGCTGTTTTTT
CASSPTGLAGFQVTGELFF
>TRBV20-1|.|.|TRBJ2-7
TGCAGTGCTAGACCTTCACAATCCAGCTCCTACGAGCAGTACTTC
CSARPSQSSSYEQYF
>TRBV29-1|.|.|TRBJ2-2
TGCAGCGTTGAAAGACTCTACACCGGGGAGCTGTTTTTT
CSVERLYTGELFF
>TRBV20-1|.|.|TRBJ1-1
TGCAGTGCTAGAGTTAGGGTCCCCGGCCCTGAAGCTTTCTTT
CSARVRVPGPEAFF
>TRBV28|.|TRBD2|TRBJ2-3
TGTGCCAGCAGTCCGACAGTTAGCGGGAGAGGAGGGGGAGATACGCAGTATTTT
CASSPTVSGRGGGDTQYF
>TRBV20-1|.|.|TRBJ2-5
TGCAGTGCTAGAGCTCACAACGAAGAGACCCAGTACTTC
CSARAHNEETQYF
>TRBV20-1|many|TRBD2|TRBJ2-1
TGCAGTGCTAGATCTACGGGACTAGCGATCTACAATGAGCAGTTCTTC
CSARSTGLAIYNEQFF
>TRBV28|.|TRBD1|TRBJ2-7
TGTGCCAGCAGTCCTGAACGACAGGGGTGGTACTTC
CASSPERQGWYF
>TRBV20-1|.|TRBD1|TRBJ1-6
TGCAGTGCTAGGTTACGAGACAGGGGGCGGAATTCACCCCTCCACTTT
CSARLRDRGRNSPLHF
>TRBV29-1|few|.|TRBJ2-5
TGCAGCGTCCGACGGGGCGGGGAAGAGACCCAGTACTTC
CSVRRGGEETQYF
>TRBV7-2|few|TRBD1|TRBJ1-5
TGTGCCAGCAGCCTGAAGAGATCGGACAGGGCCCAGCCCCAGCATTTT
CASSLKRSDRAQPQHF
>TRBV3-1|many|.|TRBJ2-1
TGTGCCAGCAGCTCAGGACCCCACAATGAGCAGTTCTTC
CASSSGPHNEQFF
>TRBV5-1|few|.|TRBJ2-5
TGCGCCAGCAGCCCGTTAAGTGGGGGGCTAGAGACCCAGTACTTC
CASSPLSGGLETQYF
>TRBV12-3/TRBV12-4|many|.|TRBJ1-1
TGTGCCAGCAGTCCCAACATAGCCACTGAAGCTTTCTTT
CASSPNIATEAFF
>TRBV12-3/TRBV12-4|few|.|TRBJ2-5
TGTGCCAGCAGTTTCGACGTCTGGGGGGGGCCGCCCCAGTACTTC
CASSFDVWGGPPQYF
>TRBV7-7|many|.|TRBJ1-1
TGTGCCAGCTCCCCCAGGGAGATAAACACTGAAGCTTTCTTT
CASSPREINTEAFF
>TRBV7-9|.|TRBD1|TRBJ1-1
TGTGCCAGCAGCTTAGACCCGGGGGCGGGACAGGGTTCGGAAGCTTTCTTT
CASSLDPGAGQGSEAFF
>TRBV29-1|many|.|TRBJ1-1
TGCAGCGTAGGGGCTATGAACACTGAAGCTTTCTTT
CSVGAMNTEAFF
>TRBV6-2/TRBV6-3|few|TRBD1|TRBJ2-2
TGTGCCAGCAGTTCGAGAACAGGGGCCACCGGGGAGCTGTTTTTT
CASSSRTGATGELFF
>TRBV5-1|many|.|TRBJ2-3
TGCGCCAGCAGCTTGGCGATCGGTACAGATACGCAGTATTTT
CASSLAIGTDTQYF
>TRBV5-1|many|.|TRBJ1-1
TGTGCCAGCAGTTTATCAGTGAACACTGAAGCTTTCTTT
CASSLSVNTEAFF
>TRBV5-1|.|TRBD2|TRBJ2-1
TGCGCCAGCAAGGCTAGGCTAGCGGCCGCGGATGAGCAGTTCTTC
CASKARLAAADEQFF
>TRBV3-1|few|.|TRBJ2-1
TGTGCCAGCAGCCAAGCTTTGCGCCTTTCCTACAATGAGCAGTTCTTC
CASSQALRLSYNEQFF
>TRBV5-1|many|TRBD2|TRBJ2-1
TGCGCCAGCAGCCTGCGGACTAGCGGGGGACCAAACAATGAGCAGTTCTTC
CASSLRTSGGPNNEQFF
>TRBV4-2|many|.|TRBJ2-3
TGTGCCAGCAGCCAGGGGGTTTCTCCAGATACGCAGTATTTT
CASSQGVSPDTQYF
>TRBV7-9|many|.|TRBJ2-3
TGTGCCAGCAGCCCCGGCGGAGCTTACACAGATACGCAGTATTTT
CASSPGGAYTDTQYF
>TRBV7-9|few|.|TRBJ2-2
TGTGCCAGCAGCTTAGGAGACAGGCCGAACACCGGGGAGCTGTTTTTT
CASSLGDRPNTGELFF
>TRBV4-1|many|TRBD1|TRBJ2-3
TGCGCCAGCAGCTGGACCGGGACAGCAACAGATACGCAGTATTTT
CASSWTGTATDTQYF